Listed below are T cell receptor beta chains from one sample, sequenced in a study of T cell changes during pregnancy in multiple sclerosis. Produced via immunoSEQ multiplex PCR; TCRdb's table is partial and in-frame only. The repertoire holds approximately 60,000 clones, under 95% seen once, with approximately 0.21% in the top ten. This sample comprised CD4+ T cells from peripheral blood mononuclear cells, obtained in the second trimester of pregnancy. The origin of the receptors is a female donor with multiple sclerosis, enrolled in a pregnancy study. Each CDR3 is given with its conserved first and last residue. D genes are given only for firm matches. Clone size is shown for a subset of rows, as once, few, many or a class of expanded clone.

TRBJ2-2 | TRBD1 | TRBV27 | - | TGTGCCAGCAGTCAGCAGGGGGCGAACACCGGGGAGCTGTTTTTT | CASSQQGANTGELFF
TRBJ2-1 | - | TRBV19 | few | TGTGCCAGTAGTATCAGCGTTGCTTCCAATGAGCAGTTCTTC | CASSISVASNEQFF
TRBJ1-2 | - | TRBV27 | - | TGTGCCAGCAGTGTCAGCAGGCGATCCTATGGCTACACCTTC | CASSVSRRSYGYTF
TRBJ2-1 | TRBD1 | TRBV9 | - | TGTGCCAGCAGCGGGGGGACAGGACGCTACAATGAGCAGTTCTTC | CASSGGTGRYNEQFF
TRBJ2-7 | - | TRBV6-6 | - | TGTGCCAGCAGTCCCAGGGTCCGGGTACGGGAGCAGTACTTC | CASSPRVRVREQYF
TRBJ1-1 | - | TRBV5-6 | - | TGTGCCAGCAGCGAAAGCCCCATGAACACTGAAGCTTTCTTT | CASSESPMNTEAFF
TRBJ2-2 | - | TRBV28 | few | TGTGCCAGCAGTAAATCAGCGGGTATGAACACCGGGGAGCTGTTTTTT | CASSKSAGMNTGELFF
TRBJ2-5 | - | TRBV15 | - | TGTGCCACCAGCAGAGTATTATTGGGGGGGCGCGGGACCCAGTACTTC | CATSRVLLGGRGTQYF
TRBJ2-1 | TRBD2 | TRBV5-8 | - | TGTGCCAGCAGCTTGGCGACTAGCGGGATAGCAAATGAGCAGTTCTTC | CASSLATSGIANEQFF
TRBJ2-3 | - | TRBV15 | - | TGTGCCACCAGCAGAGGGGGGGCAGATACGCAGTATTTT | CATSRGGADTQYF
TRBJ2-3 | TRBD1 | TRBV29-1 | - | TGCAGCGTTGTTCAGGGACAGACCCCATGGGGGACGCAGTATTTT | CSVVQGQTPWGTQYF
TRBJ2-1 | TRBD1 | TRBV11-3 | - | TGTGCCAGCAGCCCTACCACCGGGACAGGGGAAAATGAGCAGTTCTTC | CASSPTTGTGENEQFF
TRBJ2-1 | TRBD1 | TRBV5-1 | - | TGCGCCAGCAGCTCCAACGCGGGACAGGGTGACAATGAGCAGTTCTTC | CASSSNAGQGDNEQFF
TRBJ2-7 | - | TRBV30 | - | TGTGCCTGGGCCCAGGACTCCGAGCAGTACTTC | CAWAQDSEQYF
TRBJ2-6 | - | TRBV7-3 | - | TGTGCCAGCAGCGCTATCCACTCTGGGGCCAACGTCCTGACTTTC | CASSAIHSGANVLTF
TRBJ2-7 | - | TRBV5-1 | - | TGCGCCAGCGCCCAGGGGACGGCGATTTACGAGCAGTACTTC | CASAQGTAIYEQYF
TRBJ2-2 | - | TRBV28 | - | TGTGCCAGCAGCAGGGGTGACACCGGGGAGCTGTTTTTT | CASSRGDTGELFF
TRBJ2-1 | - | TRBV2 | - | TGTGCCAGCAGAGCGACAGTCGACAATGAGCAGTTCTTC | CASRATVDNEQFF
TRBJ2-1 | TRBD2 | TRBV5-4 | once | TGTGCCAGCAGCTTCAGAGGGACTATCCATGAGCAGTTCTTC | CASSFRGTIHEQFF
TRBJ2-1 | - | TRBV5-1 | - | TGCGCCAGCAGCTCGGTGAGGGATAATGAGCAGTTCTTC | CASSSVRDNEQFF
TRBJ1-1 | TRBD1 | TRBV30 | - | TGTGCCTCCAGCAGGGGGTACACTGAAGCTTTCTTT | CASSRGYTEAFF
TRBJ2-1 | - | TRBV9 | - | TGTGCCAGCAGCGCCGAGGAACTCTCTTACAATGAGCAGTTCTTC | CASSAEELSYNEQFF
TRBJ2-3 | - | TRBV29-1 | once | TGCAGCGTTGCTCCGGGAAACAAGGCAGATACGCAGTATTTT | CSVAPGNKADTQYF
TRBJ2-1 | TRBD2 | TRBV4-1 | once | TGCGCCAGCAGCCAAGATAGCGGGGGGCTGGGTAATGAGCAGTTCTTC | CASSQDSGGLGNEQFF
TRBJ2-1 | TRBD2 | TRBV28 | - | TGTGCCAGCAGTTCCGCCGGGGCGGGAGAGGGCAATGAGCAGTTCTTC | CASSSAGAGEGNEQFF
TRBJ2-7 | - | TRBV5-6 | - | TGTGCCAGCAGCCAGGCCGGCGAGCAGTACTTC | CASSQAGEQYF
TRBJ1-1 | - | TRBV19 | - | TGTGCCAGTAACCCAGGGCGTGGAACGACTGAAGCTTTCTTT | CASNPGRGTTEAFF
TRBJ2-5 | - | TRBV6-6 | - | TGTGCCAGCAGTTACCGCCAAAGGGGGGGGAGGGAGACCCAGTACTTC | CASSYRQRGGRETQYF
TRBJ2-6 | - | TRBV7-3 | - | TGTGCCAGCAGCTTAACGAGGGTTGGGGCCAACGTCCTGACTTTC | CASSLTRVGANVLTF
TRBJ2-2 | - | TRBV29-1 | - | TGCAGCGTTGTTGGGCCCGCGAACACCGGGGAGCTGTTTTTT | CSVVGPANTGELFF
TRBJ2-3 | TRBD2 | TRBV11-3 | few | TGTGCCAGCAGCTTTAGCGGGATGGACACAGATACGCAGTATTTT | CASSFSGMDTDTQYF
TRBJ2-3 | - | TRBV29-1 | - | TGCAGCGTAGGGGGACTACTCTTCACAGATACGCAGTATTTT | CSVGGLLFTDTQYF
TRBJ2-5 | - | TRBV5-4 | - | TGTGCCAGCTCGAAAGGCAGTGCGGAAGAGACCCAGTACTTC | CASSKGSAEETQYF
TRBJ2-1 | TRBD2 | TRBV5-4 | - | TGTGCCAGCAGCTTGGTAGCGGGCTACAATGAGCAGTTCTTC | CASSLVAGYNEQFF
TRBJ2-7 | TRBD2 | TRBV14 | - | TGTGCCAGCAGCCTTAGCGGGAGTGAGCAGTACTTC | CASSLSGSEQYF
TRBJ1-5 | TRBD1 | TRBV6-4 | - | TGTGCCCTAACCGGGACAGGGTCAGTAAGGCCCCAGCATTTT | CALTGTGSVRPQHF
TRBJ2-7 | TRBD1 | TRBV5-4 | - | TGTGCCAGCAGCTCTACAGGGGCCCTTTTCTACGAGCAGTACTTC | CASSSTGALFYEQYF
TRBJ2-3 | TRBD2 | TRBV28 | - | TGTGCCAGCAGCCCCCTCAAAACTAGCGGGAGGGTAGATACGCAGTATTTT | CASSPLKTSGRVDTQYF
TRBJ2-5 | TRBD2 | TRBV28 | - | TGTGCCAGCAGCCCTGGACTAGCGGGAGGGCAAGAGACCCAGTACTTC | CASSPGLAGGQETQYF
TRBJ1-5 | TRBD1 | TRBV30 | - | TGTGCCTGTGCAAGATCAGGGGGGAATCAGCCCCAGCATTTT | CACARSGGNQPQHF
TRBJ2-3 | - | TRBV6-1 | - | TGTGCCAGCACCGTCCTACTCACCACAGATACGCAGTATTTT | CASTVLLTTDTQYF
TRBJ1-1 | TRBD1 | TRBV2 | - | TGTGCCAGCAGGATGGGACAGCCGAACACTGAAGCTTTCTTT | CASRMGQPNTEAFF
TRBJ2-7 | TRBD1 | TRBV19 | - | TGTGTAAGACAGGGGGACTCCTACGAGCAGTACTTC | CVRQGDSYEQYF
TRBJ2-3 | - | TRBV5-1 | - | TGCGCCAGCAGGGGCCGGTGGGCCACAGATACGCAGTATTTT | CASRGRWATDTQYF
TRBJ2-3 | TRBD2 | TRBV5-6 | - | TGTGCCAGCAGCTCGGGGGGGTCTAGCACAGATACGCAGTATTTT | CASSSGGSSTDTQYF
TRBJ1-2 | - | TRBV5-4 | once | TGTGCCAGCAGCTTGGGCGTCTATGGCTACACCTTC | CASSLGVYGYTF
TRBJ1-2 | - | TRBV7-9 | once | TGTGCCAGCAGCTTAGACGGGATCTATGGCTACACCTTC | CASSLDGIYGYTF
TRBJ2-3 | - | TRBV28 | - | TGTGCCAGCAGTTTACAGATCGATACGCAGTATTTT | CASSLQIDTQYF
TRBJ1-3 | - | TRBV7-8 | - | TGTGCCAGCAGCCAAACCCCGAGCTCTGGAAACACCATATATTTT | CASSQTPSSGNTIYF
TRBJ1-2 | - | TRBV2 | - | TGTGCCAGCAGCCTACTCTCGACAGGCCTCTATGGCTACACCTTC | CASSLLSTGLYGYTF
TRBJ1-2 | TRBD1 | TRBV4-1 | - | TGCGCCAGCAGCCTCTCTCAGACAGGGAACTATGGCTACACCTTC | CASSLSQTGNYGYTF
TRBJ2-1 | TRBD2 | TRBV7-2 | - | TGTGCCAGCAGCTCTCGGACTAGCGGGATAAGCAATGAGCAGTTCTTC | CASSSRTSGISNEQFF
TRBJ1-1 | - | TRBV12-5 | - | TGTGCTAGTGGTTTGGTACTAGGGGGTCGGTGGGACACTGAAGCTTTCTTT | CASGLVLGGRWDTEAFF
TRBJ2-7 | TRBD1 | TRBV5-6 | once | TGTGCCAGCAGCTGGGGCGGGACAGGGTCCTACGAGCAGTACTTC | CASSWGGTGSYEQYF
TRBJ1-2 | - | TRBV19 | - | TGTGCCAGTAGTCCCGGGGGAGGTTTCTTCGGAGGCTACACCTTC | CASSPGGGFFGGYTF
TRBJ2-6 | - | TRBV5-1 | - | TGCGCCAGCAGCTCCTCGACAAACTCTGGGGCCAACGTCCTGACTTTC | CASSSSTNSGANVLTF
TRBJ1-1 | TRBD1 | TRBV19 | few | TGTGCCAGTAGCCCGGGACAGAAAACCGCTGAAGCTTTCTTT | CASSPGQKTAEAFF